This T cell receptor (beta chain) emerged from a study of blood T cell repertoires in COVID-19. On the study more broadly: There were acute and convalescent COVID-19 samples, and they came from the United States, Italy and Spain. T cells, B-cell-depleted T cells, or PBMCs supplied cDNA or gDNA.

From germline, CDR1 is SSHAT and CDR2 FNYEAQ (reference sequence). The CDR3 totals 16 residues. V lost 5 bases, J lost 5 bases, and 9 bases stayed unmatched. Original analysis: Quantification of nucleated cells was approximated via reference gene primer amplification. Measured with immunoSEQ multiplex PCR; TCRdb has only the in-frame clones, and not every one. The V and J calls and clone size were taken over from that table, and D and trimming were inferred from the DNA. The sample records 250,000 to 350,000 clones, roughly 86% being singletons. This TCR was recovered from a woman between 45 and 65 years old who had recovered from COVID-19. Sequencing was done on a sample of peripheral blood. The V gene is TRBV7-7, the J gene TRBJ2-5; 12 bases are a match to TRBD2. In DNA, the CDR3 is TGTGCCAGCAGCATAGGACTAGCGGGGAGCAAGGAGACCCAGTACTTC. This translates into CASSIGLAGSKETQYF.